These 17 T cell receptor beta chains share one sample of origin, sequenced in a study of T-cell reconstitution after alpha-beta-depleted transplantation in children (dated by TCRdb to the mid-2010s). Reading the label with the study, this specimen's treatment or condition is: allogeneic hematopoietic cell transplantation with graft depleted of TCRalphabeta T cells and CD19 B cells. Receptor amplification or capture employed PCR. Reads for this sample came from an Illumina HiSeq 2500. To normalize quantification of the TCRbeta repertoire, the TCR libraries were built with molecular barcoding that relied on unique molecular identifiers. Clones were called with MiXCR by TCRdb after fastp trimmed the public reads at Q25, and only in-frame beta chains were retained. CDR3 protein duplicates are merged, each entry listing the most common genes and DNA. The sample contains about 300,000 distinct CDR3 sequences, about a tenth of them found a single time. Just under 7.5% of the sample is in the top ten clones.

Here the sequenced sample was PBMCs, taken before TCRalphabeta/CD19-depleted stem cell transplant. These receptors came from a boy in the first two years of life with acute myeloid leukemia, due to receive a stem cell transplant.

There are a few counts of this clonotype. The V and J genes are TRBV12-3 or TRBV12-4 and TRBJ2-5; TRBD2 agrees at 7 bases. V shed 1 base, J shed 2 bases, and the junction held 10 bases outside the gene matches. The CDR3 spans 17 residues. The CDR3 protein is CASSLGSKAGAQETQYF. The CDR3 region has the DNA TGTGCCAGCAGTTTAGGGAGTAAGGCGGGAGCTCAAGAGACCCAGTACTTC.

This clonotype was counted ten times or more. This chain connects TRBV20-1 to TRBJ2-7; TRBD1 matches 8 bases. CDR1 and CDR2 from the germline V gene are DFQATT and SNEGSKA (reference sequence). The CDR3 has 13 amino acids. Losses at the gene ends were 4 bases for V and 5 bases for J; bases not matched to a gene: 7. In DNA form, the CDR3 reads TGCAGTGCTATCCCCTTGACAGGGGACGAGCAGTACTTC. It is translated as CSAIPLTGDEQYF.

This clonotype was observed at least ten times. J is TRBJ2-1 and V is TRBV9, with D tentatively TRBD1 (6 bases). The germline gives CDR1 SGDLS, CDR2 YYNGEE. The length of the CDR3 is 15 residues. Trimming removed 0 bases at V and 2 bases at J, with 9 bases between. CDR3 nucleotide sequence: TGTGCCAGCAGCGTAGCTGGACAGCCCTACAATGAGCAGTTCTTC. Encoded protein: CASSVAGQPYNEQFF.

This clonotype was seen many times. This chain links TRBV29-1 with TRBJ2-6, with D possibly matching TRBD2 (6 bases). The V end was cut by 3 bases, the J end by 3 bases, with 9 bases between. This CDR3 is built from 14 residues. CDR1 SQVTM and CDR2 ANQGSEA come from the germline V gene. The CDR3, as DNA: TGCAGCGTTGATGCGGGAATTGGGGCCAACGTCCTGACTTTC. Amino acids: CSVDAGIGANVLTF.

This clonotype was seen many times. The CDR3 DNA is TGTGCCAGCAGCCCCCTCTGGATTGAAGCTTTCTTT. Residues: CASSPLWIEAFF. The chain recombines TRBV28 with TRBJ1-1; D is undetermined. Trimming removed 6 bases at V and 7 bases at J, with 12 bases between. The CDR3 has 12 amino acids. Germline V gene data show CDR1 as MDHEN and CDR2 as SYDVKM.

Ten or more counts support this clonotype. The chain joins TRBV12-3 or TRBV12-4 to TRBJ1-1, with D uncertain. The CDR3 loop spans 11 amino acids. V lost 3 bases to trimming and J lost 6 bases, with 5 bases between them. CDR3 DNA sequence: TGTGCCAGCAGTTTTCAGGCTGAAGCTTTCTTT. Encoded protein: CASSFQAEAFF.

Of note for this clonotype: One junction end disagrees with the germline gene, perhaps due to a read error. V gene TRBV20-1 combines with J gene TRBJ2-3, with 9 bases matching TRBD1. Germline CDR1 DFQATT, CDR2 SNEGSKA (reference sequence). This CDR3 has 17 amino acids. DNA for the CDR3: TGCTGTGCTAGAGATGGAGTAGTACAGGGGGCCGGAGATACGCAGTATTTT. Its protein product is CCARDGVVQGAGDTQYF.

This clonotype was found a few times. This CDR3 is CSARGSRIGGSYNEQFF. The CDR3 coding sequence is TGCAGTGCCAGGGGAAGCCGGATAGGAGGCTCCTACAATGAGCAGTTCTTC. The gene calls are TRBV20-1 and TRBJ2-1; possibly TRBD1 for D (6 bases). With 6 bases removed from V and 0 bases from J, the gap between germline ends came to 21 bases. There are 17 residues in the CDR3. Germline CDR1 and CDR2: DFQATT and SNEGSKA (reference sequence).

Notes on this clonotype: Just one base apart from a much larger clone, this may be a read error. CDR3 in DNA: TGTGCCAGCAGCCCGCTCTACACCAAGTTAAACTATGGCTTCACCTTC. Amino acid sequence: CASSPLYTKLNYGFTF. The V and J genes are TRBV7-9 and TRBJ1-2; no clear D. Germline values: CDR1 SEHNR, CDR2 FQNEAQ (reference sequence). The CDR3 sequence is 16 residues long. The full variable domain, in which reference TRBV7-9 and TRBJ1-2 provide the parts outside the CDR3, is DTGVSQNPRHKITKRGQNVTFRCDPISEHNRLYWYRQTLGQGPEFLTYFQNEAQLEKSRLLSDRFSAERPKGSFSTLEIQRTEQGDSAMYLCASSPLYTKLNYGFTFGSGTRLTVV.

The chain has TRBV10-3 and TRBJ1-1; 7 bases fit TRBD1. Trimming removed 3 bases from V and 11 bases from J; junction bases left unmatched: 6. CDR1 is ENHRY and CDR2 is SYGVKD in the germline V gene. This CDR3 comprises 12 residues. The CDR3 nucleotides are TGTGCCATCAGTGATGGGGGACAGAGGGCTTTCTTT. Protein sequence: CAISDGGQRAFF.

Ten or more counts support this clonotype. The V and J genes are TRBV7-6 and TRBJ2-5; D possibly corresponds to TRBD1 (6 bases). The V gene's germline CDR1 is SGHVS and CDR2 FNYEAQ. The CDR3 is 14 residues long. V lost 5 bases, J lost 4 bases, and 14 bases lay in between. CDR3 region: CASSPWGRLETQYF. The DNA of the CDR3 is TGTGCCAGCAGCCCATGGGGGCGGCTAGAGACCCAGTACTTC.

This clonotype has only one observation. The J gene is TRBJ1-1, the V gene TRBV19; no clear D. Germline CDR1 LNHDA, CDR2 SQIVND (reference sequence). V was shortened by 5 bases and J by 11 bases, with 18 bases between the two germline ends. The CDR3 contains 13 residues. The CDR3 bases are TGTGCCAGTAGTGAATCCTCCCGCAGGTGGGCTTTCTTT. Residues: CASSESSRRWAFF.

This clonotype was seen a few times. The chain links TRBV12-3 or TRBV12-4 to TRBJ2-5, with D perhaps assigned TRBD1 or TRBD2 (5 bases each). Trimming removed 2 bases at V and 4 bases at J, with 14 bases between. This CDR3 is built from 15 residues. The CDR3 reads CASSLRDLGGETQYF. CDR3 DNA: TGTGCCAGCAGTTTACGGGACCTAGGTGGAGAGACCCAGTACTTC.

The V gene is TRBV28, the J gene TRBJ2-7; D call uncertain. V lost 5 bases and J 6 bases, leaving 17 bases between the germline ends. This CDR3 is 14 amino acids long. Germline CDR1 MDHEN, CDR2 SYDVKM. The CDR3 bases are TGTGCCAGCAGTCCCGGAGCCCCTGTGAGCGAGCAGTACTTC. Encoded protein: CASSPGAPVSEQYF.

This clonotype was counted at least ten times. This rearrangement joins TRBV28 to TRBJ1-1; 8 bases fit TRBD1. CDR1 and CDR2 from the germline V gene are MDHEN and SYDVKM. V gave up 6 bases and J gave up 1 base; unmatched junction bases: 4. The CDR3 length is 14 residues. As DNA, the CDR3 is TGTGCCAGCAGCCGGGGACAGGCGAACACTGAAGCTTTCTTT. It encodes CASSRGQANTEAFF. The variable domain in full, completed from reference TRBV28 and TRBJ1-1, reads DVKVTQSSRYLVKRTGEKVFLECVQDMDHENMFWYRQDPGLGLRLIYFSYDVKMKEKGDIPEGYSVSREKKERFSLILESASTNQTSMYLCASSRGQANTEAFFGQGTRLTVV.

This clonotype was seen many times. The V call is TRBV9, the J call TRBJ2-6; D remains unclear. Trimming pared 2 bases from V and 1 base from J, leaving 7 bases between. The germline gives CDR1 SGDLS, CDR2 YYNGEE. CDR3 size: 15 residues. The CDR3 sequence: CASSVEWSGANVLTF. The CDR3 nucleotides read TGTGCCAGCAGCGTCGAATGGTCTGGGGCCAACGTCCTGACTTTC. Drawing the rest from reference TRBV9 and TRBJ2-6, the complete variable domain is DSGVTQTPKHLITATGQRVTLRCSPRSGDLSVYWYQQSLDQGLQFLIQYYNGEERAKGNILERFSAQQFPDLHSELNLSSLELGDSALYFCASSVEWSGANVLTFGAGSRLTVL.

This clonotype was seen repeatedly, ten times or more. This chain links TRBV7-3 with TRBJ2-1; D gene ambiguous. The CDR3 loop spans 17 amino acids. CDR1 SGHTA and CDR2 FQGTGA come from the germline V gene. The germline V and J ends were trimmed by 1 base and 4 bases, with 17 bases remaining between them. The CDR3 region is CASSLNLEPTVYNEQFF. The CDR3 bases are TGTGCCAGCAGCTTAAATTTGGAGCCAACAGTTTACAATGAGCAGTTCTTC.